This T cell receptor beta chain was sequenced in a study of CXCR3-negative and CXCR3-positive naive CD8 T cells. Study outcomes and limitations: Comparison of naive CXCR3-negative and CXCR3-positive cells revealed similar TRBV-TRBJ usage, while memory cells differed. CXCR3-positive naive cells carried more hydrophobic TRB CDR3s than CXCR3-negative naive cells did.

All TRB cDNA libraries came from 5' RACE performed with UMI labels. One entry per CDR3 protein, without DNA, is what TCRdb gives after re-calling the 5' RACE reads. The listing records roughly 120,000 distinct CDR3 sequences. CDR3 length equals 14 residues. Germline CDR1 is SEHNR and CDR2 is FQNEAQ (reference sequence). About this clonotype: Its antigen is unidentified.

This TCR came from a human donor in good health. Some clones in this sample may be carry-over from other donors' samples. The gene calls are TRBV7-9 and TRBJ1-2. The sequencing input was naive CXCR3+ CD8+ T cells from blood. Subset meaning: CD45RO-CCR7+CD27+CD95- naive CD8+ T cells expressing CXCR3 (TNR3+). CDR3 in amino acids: CASSLDQVLYGYTF.